These T cell receptor beta chains were read from a single sample in a study of T cell responses to AZD1222 COVID-19 vaccine. The data were produced by immunoSEQ multiplex PCR, yet TCRdb's version contains in-frame clones alone and is incomplete. Here the sample spans around 150,000 clones, about 90% being singletons. Material: peripheral blood, obtained on day 0 of AZD1222 vaccination. The receptor set was obtained from an adult in good health. Both conserved end residues are part of each CDR3. A D gene is named only where the DNA matches it firmly. Size is stated for part of the rows, as once, few or many counts, or as a class when the clone is expanded.

J gene: TRBJ1-2
clone size: NA
V gene: TRBV18
D gene: NA
CDR3 DNA: TGTGCCAGCTCACCACAGCCAAACTATGGCTACACCTTC
CDR3 protein: CASSPQPNYGYTF

J gene: TRBJ1-5
clone size: NA
V gene: TRBV6-4
D gene: NA
CDR3 DNA: TGTGCCAGCAGTGACTCGGGAGGGGAGCCCCAGCATTTT
CDR3 protein: CASSDSGGEPQHF

J gene: TRBJ2-2
clone size: NA
V gene: TRBV5-1
D gene: NA
CDR3 DNA: TGCGCCAGCAGCCCGGTTACAGGGCACACCGGGGAGCTGTTTTTT
CDR3 protein: CASSPVTGHTGELFF

J gene: TRBJ2-2
clone size: NA
V gene: TRBV7-6
D gene: TRBD2
CDR3 DNA: TGTGCCAGCAGCCCGAGTACTAGCGGGACCACCGGGGAGCTGTTTTTT
CDR3 protein: CASSPSTSGTTGELFF

J gene: TRBJ2-7
clone size: NA
V gene: TRBV10-3
D gene: TRBD2
CDR3 DNA: TGTGCCATCAGCGGACTAGCGGGACCATTATCCTACGAGCAGTACTTC
CDR3 protein: CAISGLAGPLSYEQYF

J gene: TRBJ1-2
clone size: NA
V gene: TRBV2
D gene: NA
CDR3 DNA: TGTGCCAGCAGGGGGCAAGGGAGAGGAAACTATGGCTACACCTTC
CDR3 protein: CASRGQGRGNYGYTF

J gene: TRBJ2-7
clone size: NA
V gene: TRBV9
D gene: NA
CDR3 DNA: TGTGCCAGCAGCGTAGATGAACAGGGCTACGAGCAGTACTTC
CDR3 protein: CASSVDEQGYEQYF

J gene: TRBJ2-1
clone size: NA
V gene: TRBV5-1
D gene: NA
CDR3 DNA: TGCGCCAGCAGCTTCGGAGCGACCTACAATGAGCAGTTCTTC
CDR3 protein: CASSFGATYNEQFF

J gene: TRBJ2-5
clone size: NA
V gene: TRBV4-1
D gene: TRBD2
CDR3 DNA: TGCGCCAGCAGCCAAGGGACTAGCGGGTCCCAAGAGACCCAGTACTTC
CDR3 protein: CASSQGTSGSQETQYF

J gene: TRBJ1-2
clone size: NA
V gene: TRBV2
D gene: NA
CDR3 DNA: TGTGCCAGCAGTGATTTAACTGGGGATGGCTACACCTTC
CDR3 protein: CASSDLTGDGYTF

J gene: TRBJ2-7
clone size: NA
V gene: TRBV5-1
D gene: NA
CDR3 DNA: TGCGCCAGCAGCGAACAGGTTGGGTACGAGCAGTACTTC
CDR3 protein: CASSEQVGYEQYF

J gene: TRBJ2-7
clone size: NA
V gene: TRBV7-2
D gene: NA
CDR3 DNA: TGTGCCAGCAGCGCCTCATACGAGCAGTACTTC
CDR3 protein: CASSASYEQYF

J gene: TRBJ1-6
clone size: NA
V gene: TRBV9
D gene: TRBD1
CDR3 DNA: TGTGCCAGCAGCGTAGAAGGACAGGTCAATTCACCCCTCCACTTT
CDR3 protein: CASSVEGQVNSPLHF

J gene: TRBJ1-2
clone size: NA
V gene: TRBV5-6
D gene: NA
CDR3 DNA: TGTGCCAGCAGCTTGGTAGGTCATGGCTACACCTTC
CDR3 protein: CASSLVGHGYTF

J gene: TRBJ1-4
clone size: NA
V gene: TRBV4-3
D gene: NA
CDR3 DNA: TGCGCCAGCAGCCAAGACCCGGGACCCAGCAATGAAAAACTGTTTTTT
CDR3 protein: CASSQDPGPSNEKLFF

J gene: TRBJ2-7
clone size: NA
V gene: TRBV30
D gene: TRBD2
CDR3 DNA: TGTGCCGGGACTAGCGGACCCTATAACGAGCAGTACTTC
CDR3 protein: CAGTSGPYNEQYF

J gene: TRBJ2-1
clone size: NA
V gene: TRBV7-6
D gene: TRBD2
CDR3 DNA: TGTGCCAGCAGCCAAGTAGCGGGAGGGTTCGTTGGGAATGAGCAGTTCTTC
CDR3 protein: CASSQVAGGFVGNEQFF

J gene: TRBJ1-6
clone size: NA
V gene: TRBV2
D gene: NA
CDR3 DNA: TGTGCCAGCAGGACGGACGGCGTTTCACCCCTCCACTTT
CDR3 protein: CASRTDGVSPLHF

J gene: TRBJ2-2
clone size: NA
V gene: TRBV5-6
D gene: NA
CDR3 DNA: TGTGCCAGCAGCTTGTATGAGACAAATCCTCATTCGGAGGAGCTGTTTTTT
CDR3 protein: CASSLYETNPHSEELFF

J gene: TRBJ1-3
clone size: NA
V gene: TRBV30
D gene: NA
CDR3 DNA: TGTGCCACGGAGGACGGGAATCTCAGCTCTGGAAACACCATATATTTT
CDR3 protein: CATEDGNLSSGNTIYF

J gene: TRBJ1-2
clone size: NA
V gene: TRBV19
D gene: TRBD1
CDR3 DNA: TGTGCCAGTAGGGGGGACAGGGCCTATGGCTACACCTTC
CDR3 protein: CASRGDRAYGYTF

J gene: TRBJ1-3
clone size: few
V gene: TRBV18
D gene: NA
CDR3 DNA: TGTGCCAGCTCACCACCGACGTCGGCCCGCTCTGGAAACACCATATATTTT
CDR3 protein: CASSPPTSARSGNTIYF